The 21 T cell receptor beta chains presented below share a single source sample, sequenced in a study of cytomegalovirus exposure and HLA in healthy donors. The PCR had 60 Vbeta and 13 Jbeta primers. Method: immunoSEQ multiplex PCR; TCRdb's copy keeps in-frame clones and lacks some. The sample includes roughly 150,000 clones, about 80% seen only once; the top ten take about 5.2%. Sequenced sample: PBMCs. These receptors all come from a man aged 30 to 39 in good health and CMV-seropositive.

This chain links TRBV6-1 with TRBJ2-1; D gene uncertain. Germline CDR1 MNHNS, CDR2 SASEGT. Trimming pared 4 bases from V and 7 bases from J, leaving 11 bases between. There are 13 residues in the CDR3. The CDR3 spells CASSGRQVNEQFF. In nucleotides, the CDR3 is TGTGCCAGCAGTGGAAGGCAGGTAAATGAGCAGTTCTTC.

The chain carries TRBV30 and TRBJ1-1, with D hard to call. The V end was cut by 5 bases, the J end by 5 bases, with 9 bases between. The CDR3 runs 11 residues. Germline V gene lookup returns CDR1 GTSNPN and CDR2 SVGIG (reference sequence). As DNA, the CDR3 is TGTGCCTGGCGGGAGGGAACTGAAGCTTTCTTT. Translated, it gives CAWREGTEAFF.

The chain has TRBV5-1 and TRBJ2-3, with D maybe TRBD2 (6 bases). This CDR3 has 16 amino acids. V was cut by 3 bases and J by 7 bases, with 21 bases left in between. Germline-derived CDR1 and CDR2 are SGHRS and YFSETQ. CDR3: CASSSSVGPGDNTQYF. CDR3 in DNA: TGCGCCAGCAGCTCCTCTGTGGGGCCGGGGGATAATACGCAGTATTTT.

The rearrangement uses TRBV5-5 and TRBJ2-5, with 15 nucleotides matching TRBD2. This CDR3 region has 17 residues. Germline assignment: CDR1 SGHKS and CDR2 YYEKEE (reference sequence). V was pared by 3 bases and J by 4 bases, with 7 bases of the junction left unmatched. Here the CDR3 DNA reads TGTGCCAGCAGCTGGCGCGGGACTAGCGGGGGGAGAGAGACCCAGTACTTC. The encoded protein is CASSWRGTSGGRETQYF.

The V gene is TRBV6-1, the J gene TRBJ2-3; tentatively, D is TRBD2 (5 bases). Germline V gene lookup returns CDR1 MNHNS and CDR2 SASEGT. This CDR3 contains 14 residues. V lost 8 bases and J lost 1, with 13 bases in between. CDR3 DNA: TGTGCCAGCTCGGACCGGCGGGGCACAGATACGCAGTATTTT. Its translation: CASSDRRGTDTQYF.

This clone was picked up a small number of times. The CDR3 here is CASNRAGASDTQYF. CDR3 bases: TGTGCCAGCAATCGGGCAGGGGCATCTGATACGCAGTATTTT. The chain is built from TRBV2 and TRBJ2-3; possibly TRBD1 for D (6 bases). This CDR3 is 14 amino acids long. CDR1 is SNHLY, CDR2 FYNNEI, per germline. V was pared by 7 bases and J by 6 bases, with 17 bases between. Supplemented by reference TRBV2 and TRBJ2-3, the full variable domain reads EPEVTQTPSHQVTQMGQEVILRCVPISNHLYFYWYRQILGQKVEFLVSFYNNEISEKSEIFDDQFSVERPDGSNFTLKIRSTKLEDSAMYFCASNRAGASDTQYFGPGTRLTVL.

This chain links TRBV6-1 with TRBJ1-5; D possibly corresponds to TRBD1 (5 bases). Trimming removed 6 bases at V and 0 bases at J, with 9 bases between. CDR1 is MNHNS, CDR2 SASEGT, per germline. This CDR3 spans 14 amino acids. The CDR3 reads CASSVQDSNQPQHF. The CDR3 DNA follows: TGTGCCAGCAGCGTACAGGATAGCAATCAGCCCCAGCATTTT.

V is TRBV6-4 and J is TRBJ1-5; no reliable D call. CDR3 length equals 11 residues. Per the germline V gene, CDR1 is MRHNA and CDR2 is SNTAGT. Between the trimmed V and J ends, which lost 2 bases and 12 bases, there was a span of 8 bases. DNA of the CDR3: TGTGCCAGCAGTGACGCGCGTAACCAGCATTTT. Translated, it gives CASSDARNQHF.

Note on this clone: A junction end diverges from the germline sequence, so it may reflect a read error. This chain uses TRBV5-4 with TRBJ2-6; the D gene is possibly TRBD1 (5 bases). The CDR3 contains 14 residues. Germline loops: CDR1 SGHNT, CDR2 YYREEE (reference sequence). CDR3 in DNA: TGTGCCAGCAAGACTGACTCTGGGGCCAACGGCCTGACTTTC. It is translated as CASKTDSGANGLTF.

The V and J genes are TRBV10-1 and TRBJ2-7, with 9 bases that match TRBD1. This CDR3 region has 15 residues. Germline loops: CDR1 WNHNN, CDR2 SYGVQD (reference sequence). V trimming: 3 bases; J trimming: 7 bases; junction bases outside the gene matches: 10. The CDR3 DNA follows: TGCGCCAGCAGTGAAGGGGGACAGGGTAGTTATGAGCAGTACTTC. It encodes CASSEGGQGSYEQYF.

V is TRBV7-2 and J is TRBJ2-3; 13 bases are shared with TRBD2. Germline V lookup: CDR1 SGHTA, CDR2 FQGNSA. The ends lost 8 bases at V and 0 bases at J; junction bases unmatched: 2. The CDR3 contains 15 residues. As DNA, the CDR3 is TGTGCCAGCGGGACTAGCGGGGTTAGCACAGATACGCAGTATTTT. It translates to CASGTSGVSTDTQYF.

As to this clone: One junction end does not reproduce the germline sequence, and a read error may be involved. The V and J genes are TRBV6-5 and TRBJ2-6, with D tentatively TRBD2 (6 bases). This CDR3 is 15 amino acids long. Germline V gene data show CDR1 as MNHEY and CDR2 as SVGAGI. In nucleotides, the CDR3 is TGTGCCAGCACGGCGGGGATGGCTGGGGCCAACGGCCTGACTTTC. It codes for CASTAGMAGANGLTF.

The rearrangement uses TRBV2 and TRBJ2-5; D gene unclear. Looked up from germline, CDR1 is SNHLY and CDR2 is FYNNEI. The CDR3 is made up of 13 amino acids. CDR3 amino acids: CVPAGWVQETQYF. The CDR3 DNA reads as TGTGTACCAGCAGGTTGGGTACAAGAGACCCAGTACTTC.

This clone was observed once. J is TRBJ2-7 and V is TRBV5-6, with TRBD1 matching over 7 bases. The CDR3 totals 15 residues. The V segment lost 4 bases and the J segment 0 bases; nucleotides outside the gene matches: 7. The germline gives CDR1 SGHDT, CDR2 YYEEEE. CDR3 loop: CASSPETGYSYEQYF. The CDR3 bases are TGTGCCAGCAGCCCTGAGACAGGGTACTCCTACGAGCAGTACTTC.

This clone appeared a single time. This chain uses TRBV5-1 with TRBJ1-5; D not resolved. The length of the CDR3 is 13 residues. From germline, CDR1 is SGHRS and CDR2 YFSETQ. Deletions cut 4 bases from V and 9 bases from J, with 14 bases between. In DNA, the CDR3 is TGCGCCAGCAGCACTGACGGAGTAGGGCCCCAGCATTTT. It translates to CASSTDGVGPQHF. The variable domain in full, completed from reference TRBV5-1 and TRBJ1-5, reads KAGVTQTPRYLIKTRGQQVTLSCSPISGHRSVSWYQQTPGQGLQFLFEYFSETQRNKGNFPGRFSGRQFSNSRSEMNVSTLELGDSALYLCASSTDGVGPQHFGDGTRLSIL.

This clone showed up just a few times. This chain joins TRBV7-9 and TRBJ1-2; D is perhaps TRBD1 (6 bases). The germline V and J ends were trimmed by 5 bases and 2 bases, with 15 bases remaining between them. Germline CDR1 and CDR2: SEHNR and FQNEAQ (reference sequence). The CDR3 sequence is 15 residues long. The CDR3 spells CASSLITTGNYGYTF. DNA for the CDR3: TGTGCCAGCAGCCTAATTACGACAGGCAACTATGGCTACACCTTC.

The chain combines TRBV6-5 with TRBJ1-1, with D possibly being TRBD1 (5 bases). This CDR3 is 15 amino acids long. Per the germline V gene, CDR1 is MNHEY and CDR2 is SVGAGI. Trimming took 2 bases from V and 7 from J, leaving 17 bases between them. CDR3 in DNA: TGTGCCAGCAGTTACGTTGGAGGGGCACTGAATGAAGCTTTCTTT. Encoded protein: CASSYVGGALNEAFF.

This chain uses TRBV6-5 with TRBJ2-1, with TRBD1 identical over 7 bases. The CDR3 covers 15 residues. Germline V CDR1 and CDR2: MNHEY, SVGAGI. The V and J ends lost 5 bases and 2 bases, in that order; junction bases with no gene match: 6. This CDR3 reads CASSADRAPYNEQFF. DNA of the CDR3: TGTGCCAGCAGTGCCGACAGGGCCCCCTACAATGAGCAGTTCTTC.

This chain links TRBV7-9 with TRBJ2-7; D ambiguous. The V and J ends lost 2 bases and 0 bases respectively, with 11 bases between them. CDR3 size: 15 residues. Germline V lookup: CDR1 SEHNR, CDR2 FQNEAQ (reference sequence). In DNA, the CDR3 is TGTGCCAGCAGCTTATTATCGAGGAGCTCCTACGAGCAGTACTTC. It yields the protein CASSLLSRSSYEQYF.

This chain links TRBV2 with TRBJ2-3; the match to TRBD2 covers 9 bases. V shed 6 bases and J 14 bases; nucleotides not matched to a gene: 15. CDR3 size: 14 residues. In germline, CDR1 is SNHLY, CDR2 FYNNEI. In DNA, the CDR3 is TGTGCCAGCAGCGACCTAGCGGGAACCCAAAAAACGTATTTT. Amino acid sequence: CASSDLAGTQKTYF.

The CDR3 here is CAPSGRASPPIETQYF. Written as DNA, the CDR3 is TGTGCCCCGAGCGGGAGGGCCTCCCCACCAATAGAGACCCAGTACTTC. The chain carries TRBV30 and TRBJ2-5; 10 positions agree with TRBD2. The CDR3 is 16 amino acids. Unmatched junction bases numbered 16, after V lost 8 bases and J lost 4 bases. Germline loops: CDR1 GTSNPN, CDR2 SVGIG (reference sequence).